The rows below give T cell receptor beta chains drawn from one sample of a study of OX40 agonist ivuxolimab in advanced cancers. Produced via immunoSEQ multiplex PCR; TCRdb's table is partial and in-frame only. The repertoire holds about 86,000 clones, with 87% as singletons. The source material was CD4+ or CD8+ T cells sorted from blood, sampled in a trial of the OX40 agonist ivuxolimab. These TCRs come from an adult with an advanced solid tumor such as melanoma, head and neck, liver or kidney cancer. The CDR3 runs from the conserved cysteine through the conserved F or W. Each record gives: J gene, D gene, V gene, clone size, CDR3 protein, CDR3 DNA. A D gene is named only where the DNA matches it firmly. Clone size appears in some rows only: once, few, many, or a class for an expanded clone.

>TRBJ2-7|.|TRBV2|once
CASRTVEQYF
TGTGCCAGCAGGACGGTCGAGCAGTACTTC
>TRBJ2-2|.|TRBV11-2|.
CASSLRGATGELFF
TGTGCCAGCAGCTTGAGGGGCGCAACCGGGGAGCTGTTTTTT
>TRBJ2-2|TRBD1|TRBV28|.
CASSLRTGRGHTGELFF
TGTGCCAGCAGTTTAAGAACGGGCAGGGGGCACACCGGGGAGCTGTTTTTT
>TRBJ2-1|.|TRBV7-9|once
CGEGGVDNEQFF
TGTGGGGAGGGGGGCGTAGACAATGAGCAGTTCTTC
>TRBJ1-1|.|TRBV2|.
CASSAGTLGNTEAFF
TGTGCCAGCAGTGCCGGGACCTTGGGGAACACTGAAGCTTTCTTT
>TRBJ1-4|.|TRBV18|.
CASSPSNEKLFF
TGTGCCAGCTCACCATCCAACGAAAAACTGTTTTTT
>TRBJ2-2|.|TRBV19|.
CASSIGPANTGELFF
TGTGCCAGTAGTATTGGGCCCGCGAACACCGGGGAGCTGTTTTTT
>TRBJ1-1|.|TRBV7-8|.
CASSLASGGNTEAFF
TGTGCCAGCAGCTTAGCTTCGGGGGGGAACACTGAAGCTTTCTTT
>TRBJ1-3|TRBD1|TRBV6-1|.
CASSEWRGTGSGNTIYF
TGTGCCAGCAGTGAATGGAGGGGGACAGGCTCTGGAAACACCATATATTTT
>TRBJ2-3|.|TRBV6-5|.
CASSYSLTGSADTQYF
TGTGCCAGCAGTTACTCTTTAACAGGGAGTGCAGATACGCAGTATTTT
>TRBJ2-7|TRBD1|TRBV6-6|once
CASWDRGYEQYF
TGTGCCAGCTGGGACAGGGGCTACGAGCAGTACTTC
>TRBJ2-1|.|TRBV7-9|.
CASSLASTLSGQLNEQFF
TGTGCCAGCAGCTTAGCTTCAACGCTTTCGGGACAACTAAATGAGCAGTTCTTC
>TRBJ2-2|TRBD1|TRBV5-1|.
CAGRDRGAGELFF
TGCGCCGGCAGGGACAGGGGGGCCGGGGAGCTGTTTTTT
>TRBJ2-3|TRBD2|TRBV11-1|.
CASSLLAGTADTQYF
TGTGCCAGCAGCTTATTAGCGGGGACCGCAGATACGCAGTATTTT